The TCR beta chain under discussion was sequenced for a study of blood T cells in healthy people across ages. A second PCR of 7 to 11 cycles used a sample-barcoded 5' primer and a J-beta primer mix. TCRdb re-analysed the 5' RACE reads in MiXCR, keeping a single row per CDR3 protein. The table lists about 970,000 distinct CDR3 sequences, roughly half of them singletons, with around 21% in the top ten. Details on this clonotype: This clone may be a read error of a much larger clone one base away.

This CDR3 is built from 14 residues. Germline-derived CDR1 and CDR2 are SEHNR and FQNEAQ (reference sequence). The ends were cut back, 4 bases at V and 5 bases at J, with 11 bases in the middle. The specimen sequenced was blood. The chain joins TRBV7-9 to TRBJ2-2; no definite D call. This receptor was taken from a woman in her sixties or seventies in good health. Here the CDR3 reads CASSSWIETGELFF. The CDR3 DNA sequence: TGTGCCAGCAGCTCCTGGATCGAGACCGGGGAGCTGTTTTTT.